Each of the 14 T cell receptor beta chains below was sequenced from the same sample in a study of T cell changes during pregnancy in multiple sclerosis. Produced via immunoSEQ multiplex PCR; TCRdb's table is partial and in-frame only. The sample has around 80,000 clones, about 90% seen once. Sequences were derived from peripheral blood, sampled before pregnancy. The source of these receptors is a female donor with multiple sclerosis, enrolled in a pregnancy study.

This clone was seen only once. The V call is TRBV6-1, the J call TRBJ2-7; 9 bases agree with TRBD2. The CDR3 covers 13 residues. CDR1 is MNHNS, CDR2 SASEGT, per germline. With 5 bases clipped from V and 7 bases from J, the junction kept 6 bases outside the gene matches. The CDR3 loop is CASSKREAGEQYF. CDR3 DNA sequence: TGTGCCAGCAGTAAGCGGGAGGCGGGGGAGCAGTACTTC.

This chain joins TRBV5-1 and TRBJ1-1; D not resolved. The V gene's germline CDR1 is SGHRS and CDR2 YFSETQ. The CDR3 is made up of 15 amino acids. The germline V and J ends were trimmed by 2 bases and 2 bases, with 13 bases remaining between them. The CDR3 DNA reads TGCGCCAGCAGCTTAACCCGACTTATTAACACTGAAGCTTTCTTT. Protein product: CASSLTRLINTEAFF. The variable domain in full, with the rest retrieved from reference TRBV5-1 and TRBJ1-1, is KAGVTQTPRYLIKTRGQQVTLSCSPISGHRSVSWYQQTPGQGLQFLFEYFSETQRNKGNFPGRFSGRQFSNSRSEMNVSTLELGDSALYLCASSLTRLINTEAFFGQGTRLTVV.

Turning to this clone: Additional DNA sequences in this sample encode the identical CDR3. The chain has TRBV5-6 and TRBJ2-5; 15 bases fit TRBD2. The CDR3 extends over 15 amino acids. Germline CDR1 is SGHDT and CDR2 is YYEEEE. The J segment lost 5 bases and the V segment lost 2 bases, leaving 1 base of the junction unmatched. The CDR3 nucleotides read TGTGCCAGCAGCTTAGGGACTAGCGGGAGGGAGACCCAGTACTTC. It encodes CASSLGTSGRETQYF.

This clone appeared once. The J gene is TRBJ2-1, the V gene TRBV28; 8 bases are a match to TRBD1. Germline V CDR1 and CDR2: MDHEN, SYDVKM. CDR3 size: 14 residues. The V segment lost 6 bases and the J segment 6 bases; nucleotides outside the gene matches: 7. Here the CDR3 reads CASRRTGTLNEQFF. CDR3 bases: TGTGCCAGCAGGCGGACAGGGACGCTCAATGAGCAGTTCTTC.

The table lists this clone with a count of one. The J gene is TRBJ2-7, the V gene TRBV2, with 7 bases fitting TRBD1. The V and J ends lost 5 bases and 5 bases, in that order; junction bases with no gene match: 12. CDR1 and CDR2 (germline): SNHLY, FYNNEI. The CDR3 is made up of 15 amino acids. Here the CDR3 DNA reads TGTGCCAGCAGTTACAACAGGGGAGATCGGGACGAGCAGTACTTC. Translation: CASSYNRGDRDEQYF.

The chain combines TRBV2 with TRBJ1-1; 9 nucleotides agree with TRBD1. The germline V gene encodes CDR1 SNHLY and CDR2 FYNNEI. J gave up 5 bases and V 5 bases, and 6 bases lay outside the gene matches. This CDR3 spans 14 amino acids. The CDR3 region is CASSQQGARTEAFF. In nucleotides, the CDR3 is TGTGCCAGCAGTCAACAGGGGGCGCGTACTGAAGCTTTCTTT.

Note on this clone: One junction end does not reproduce the germline sequence, and a read error may be involved. The V call is TRBV7-7, the J call TRBJ2-5; 10 bases are shared with TRBD2. Germline CDR1 and CDR2: SSHAT and FNYEAQ (reference sequence). This CDR3 is built from 15 residues. CDR3 sequence: CASSFRLAGQETQYF. DNA of the CDR3: TGTGCTAGCAGCTTTAGACTAGCGGGCCAAGAGACCCAGTACTTC.

V gene TRBV7-2 combines with J gene TRBJ1-2; possible D gene TRBD1, 5 bases. The germline gives CDR1 SGHTA, CDR2 FQGNSA. Trimming cost V 2 bases and J 0 bases, with 13 bases left between them. The CDR3 is made up of 16 amino acids. The CDR3 protein is CASSLSRQTSNYGYTF. The CDR3 coding sequence is TGTGCCAGCAGCTTAAGTCGACAGACTTCTAACTATGGCTACACCTTC.

The chain carries TRBV30 and TRBJ1-4; no clear D gene. CDR3 length: 11 amino acids. Trimming stripped 3 bases from V and 6 bases from J, with 5 bases between. The germline gives CDR1 GTSNPN, CDR2 SVGIG (reference sequence). CDR3 region: CAWRTDEKLFF. As DNA, the CDR3 is TGTGCCTGGAGGACTGATGAAAAACTGTTTTTT.

This rearrangement joins TRBV19 to TRBJ1-5, with TRBD1 identical over 11 bases. CDR1 is LNHDA, CDR2 SQIVND, per germline (reference sequence). This CDR3 region has 15 residues. Losses at the gene ends were 6 bases for V and 6 bases for J; bases not matched to a gene: 7. The CDR3 region has the DNA TGTGCCAGTAGCTCGGGGACAGGGGGGATTCAGCCCCAGCATTTT. This translates into CASSSGTGGIQPQHF.

This rearrangement joins TRBV28 to TRBJ1-5; tentatively, D is TRBD1 (5 bases). The V gene's germline CDR1 is MDHEN and CDR2 SYDVKM. The CDR3 contains 14 residues. V lost 4 bases and J 2 bases, leaving 9 bases between the germline ends. CDR3 in amino acids: CASSSGMGNQPQHF. In nucleotides, the CDR3 is TGTGCCAGCAGTTCAGGGATGGGCAATCAGCCCCAGCATTTT. The full variable domain, with the rest looked up from reference TRBV28 and TRBJ1-5, is DVKVTQSSRYLVKRTGEKVFLECVQDMDHENMFWYRQDPGLGLRLIYFSYDVKMKEKGDIPEGYSVSREKKERFSLILESASTNQTSMYLCASSSGMGNQPQHFGDGTRLSIL.

This chain joins TRBV4-2 and TRBJ2-1, with TRBD2 matching over 8 bases. V lost 2 bases and J lost 0; bases outside the gene matches: 6. Germline CDR1 and CDR2: LGHNA and YNFKEQ. The CDR3 sequence is 17 residues long. The CDR3 coding sequence is TGTGCCAGCAGCCAAACGATAGCGGGAAGCTCCTACAATGAGCAGTTCTTC. It specifies CASSQTIAGSSYNEQFF.

Turning to this clone: Other DNA sequences in the same sample also yield this CDR3. The V gene is TRBV29-1, the J gene TRBJ2-1; D is undetermined. Germline CDR1 reads SQVTM; CDR2 reads ANQGSEA. CDR3 size: 11 residues. V lost 5 bases and J lost 0, with 2 bases in between. This CDR3 reads CSVRSYNEQFF. CDR3 DNA: TGCAGCGTTCGCTCCTACAATGAGCAGTTCTTC.

J is TRBJ2-1 and V is TRBV29-1; TRBD2 agrees at 10 bases. The V and J ends lost 4 bases and 7 bases, in that order; junction bases with no gene match: 10. In germline, CDR1 is SQVTM, CDR2 ANQGSEA. The CDR3 has 15 amino acids. CDR3: CSVAPLAGVGNEQFF. In DNA, the CDR3 is TGCAGCGTTGCGCCTCTAGCGGGAGTGGGTAATGAGCAGTTCTTC.